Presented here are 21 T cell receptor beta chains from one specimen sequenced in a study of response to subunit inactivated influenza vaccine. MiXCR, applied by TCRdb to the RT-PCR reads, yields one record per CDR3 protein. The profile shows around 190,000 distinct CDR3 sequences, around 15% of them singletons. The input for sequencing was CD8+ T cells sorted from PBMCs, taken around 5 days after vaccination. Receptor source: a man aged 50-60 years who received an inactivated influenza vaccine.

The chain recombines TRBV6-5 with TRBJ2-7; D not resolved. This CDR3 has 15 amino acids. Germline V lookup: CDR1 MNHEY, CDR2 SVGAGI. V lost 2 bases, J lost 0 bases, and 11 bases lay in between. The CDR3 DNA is TGTGCCAGCAGTTACAACGACGTCCACTCCTACGAGCAGTACTTC. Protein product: CASSYNDVHSYEQYF.

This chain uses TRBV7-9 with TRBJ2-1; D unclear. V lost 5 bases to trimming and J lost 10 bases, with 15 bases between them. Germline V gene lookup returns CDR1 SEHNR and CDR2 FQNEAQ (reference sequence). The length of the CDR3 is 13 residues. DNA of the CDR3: TGTGCCAGCAGCCCCCTACCAGCAGAGGAGCAGTTCTTC. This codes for CASSPLPAEEQFF.

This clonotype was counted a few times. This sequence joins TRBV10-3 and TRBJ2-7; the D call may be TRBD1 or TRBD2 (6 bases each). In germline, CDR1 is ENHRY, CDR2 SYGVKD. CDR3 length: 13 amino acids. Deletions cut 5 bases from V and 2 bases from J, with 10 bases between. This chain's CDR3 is CAISPGAPYEQYF. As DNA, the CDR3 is TGTGCCATCAGTCCGGGGGCCCCCTACGAGCAGTACTTC.

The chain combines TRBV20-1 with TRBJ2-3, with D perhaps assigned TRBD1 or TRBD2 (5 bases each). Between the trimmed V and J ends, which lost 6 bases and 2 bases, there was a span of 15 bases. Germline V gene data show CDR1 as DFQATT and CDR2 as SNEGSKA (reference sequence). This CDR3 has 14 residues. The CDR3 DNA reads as TGCAGTGCCACCGGGACCCGAGACACAGATACGCAGTATTTT. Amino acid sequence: CSATGTRDTDTQYF.

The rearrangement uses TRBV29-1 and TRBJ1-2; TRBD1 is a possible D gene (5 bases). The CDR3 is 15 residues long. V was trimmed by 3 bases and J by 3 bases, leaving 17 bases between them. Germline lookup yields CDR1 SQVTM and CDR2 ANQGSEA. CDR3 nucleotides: TGCAGCGTTGAGGGGTCTCGAGGGGTGGACTATGGCTACACCTTC. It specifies CSVEGSRGVDYGYTF. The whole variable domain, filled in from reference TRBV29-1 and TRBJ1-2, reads SAVISQKPSRDICQRGTSLTIQCQVDSQVTMMFWYRQQPGQSLTLIATANQGSEATYESGFVIDKFPISRPNLTFSTLTVSNMSPEDSSIYLCSVEGSRGVDYGYTFGSGTRLTVV.

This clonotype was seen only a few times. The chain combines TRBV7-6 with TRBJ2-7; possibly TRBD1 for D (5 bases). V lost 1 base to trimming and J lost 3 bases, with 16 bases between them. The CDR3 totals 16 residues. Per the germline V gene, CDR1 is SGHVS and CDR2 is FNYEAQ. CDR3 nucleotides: TGTGCCAGCAGCTTAGAGGCAGGGCCAGGGCTCTACGAGCAGTACTTC. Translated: CASSLEAGPGLYEQYF.

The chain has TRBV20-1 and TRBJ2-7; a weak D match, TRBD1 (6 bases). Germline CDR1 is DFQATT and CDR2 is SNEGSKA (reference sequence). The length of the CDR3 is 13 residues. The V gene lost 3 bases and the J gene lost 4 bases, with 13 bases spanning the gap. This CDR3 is CSASVAGVYEQYF. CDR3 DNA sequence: TGCAGTGCTAGTGTGGCAGGGGTTTACGAGCAGTACTTC.

In nucleotides, the CDR3 is TGCGCCAGCAGCCAAGAAGAATTACAGGCCTTTGGGGAGCAGTACTTC. It translates to CASSQEELQAFGEQYF. This sequence joins TRBV4-1 and TRBJ2-7; perhaps TRBD1 as D (5 bases). CDR1 and CDR2 (germline): MGHRA, YSYEKL. Trimming left V 0 bases short and J 7 bases short, with 19 bases between. CDR3 length: 16 amino acids.

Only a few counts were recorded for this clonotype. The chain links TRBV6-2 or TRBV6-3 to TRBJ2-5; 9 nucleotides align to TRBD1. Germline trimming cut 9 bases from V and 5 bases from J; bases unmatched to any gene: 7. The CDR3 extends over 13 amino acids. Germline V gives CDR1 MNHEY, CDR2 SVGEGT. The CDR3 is CASVQGARETQYF. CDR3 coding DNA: TGTGCCAGTGTACAGGGGGCGAGGGAGACCCAGTACTTC.

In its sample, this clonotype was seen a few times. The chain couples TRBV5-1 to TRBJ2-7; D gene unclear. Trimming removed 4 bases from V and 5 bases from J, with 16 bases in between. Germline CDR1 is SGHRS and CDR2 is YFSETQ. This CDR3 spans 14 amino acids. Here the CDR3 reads CASSPVGQLHEQYF. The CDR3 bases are TGCGCCAGCAGCCCAGTTGGGCAACTTCACGAGCAGTACTTC.

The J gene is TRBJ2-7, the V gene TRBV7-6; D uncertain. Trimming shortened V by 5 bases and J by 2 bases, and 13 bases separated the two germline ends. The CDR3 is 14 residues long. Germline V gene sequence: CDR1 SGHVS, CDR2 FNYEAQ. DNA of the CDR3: TGTGCCAGCAGCCGCACGCGCGACACCTACGAGCAGTACTTC. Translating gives CASSRTRDTYEQYF.

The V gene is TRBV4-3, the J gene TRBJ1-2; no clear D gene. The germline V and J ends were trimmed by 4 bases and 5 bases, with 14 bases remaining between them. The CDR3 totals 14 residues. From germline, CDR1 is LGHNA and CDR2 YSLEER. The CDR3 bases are TGCGCCAGCAGCCCCGCGAGGGAAGGGTATGGCTACACCTTC. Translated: CASSPAREGYGYTF.

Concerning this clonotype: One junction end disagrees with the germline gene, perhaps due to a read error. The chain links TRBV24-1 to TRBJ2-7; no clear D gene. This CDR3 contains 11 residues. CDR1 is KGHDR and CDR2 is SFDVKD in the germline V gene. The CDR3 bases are TGTGCCACCCGTGATTTGAACGAGCAGTACTTC. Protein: CATRDLNEQYF.

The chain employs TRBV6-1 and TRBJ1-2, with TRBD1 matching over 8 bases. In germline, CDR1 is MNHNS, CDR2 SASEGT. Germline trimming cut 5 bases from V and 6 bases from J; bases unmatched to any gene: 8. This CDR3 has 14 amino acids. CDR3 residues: CASSPRTGWDGYTF. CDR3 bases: TGTGCCAGCAGTCCGAGGACAGGGTGGGATGGCTACACCTTC.

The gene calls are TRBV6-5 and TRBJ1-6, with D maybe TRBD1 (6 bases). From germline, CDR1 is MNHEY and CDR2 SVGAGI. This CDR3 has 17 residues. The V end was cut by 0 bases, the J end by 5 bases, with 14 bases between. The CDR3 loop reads CASSYSILDSNNSPLHF. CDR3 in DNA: TGTGCCAGCAGTTACTCGATTTTGGACAGCAATAATTCACCCCTCCACTTT.

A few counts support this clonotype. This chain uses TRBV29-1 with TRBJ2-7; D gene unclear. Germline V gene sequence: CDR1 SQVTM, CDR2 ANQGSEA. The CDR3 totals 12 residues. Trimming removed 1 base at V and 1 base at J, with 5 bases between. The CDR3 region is CSVEGQSYEQYF. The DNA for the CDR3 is TGCAGCGTTGAAGGGCAGTCCTACGAGCAGTACTTC.

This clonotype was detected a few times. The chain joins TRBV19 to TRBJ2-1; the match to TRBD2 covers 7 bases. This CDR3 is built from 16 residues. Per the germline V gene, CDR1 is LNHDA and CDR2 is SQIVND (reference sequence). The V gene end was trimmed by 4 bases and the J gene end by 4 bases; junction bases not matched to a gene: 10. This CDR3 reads CASSTSTSRVYNEQFF. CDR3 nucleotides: TGTGCCAGTAGTACTTCGACTAGCAGGGTATACAATGAGCAGTTCTTC.

The CDR3 nucleotides read TGTGCCAGCAGCCAAGACAGGGAGCTCGCCGACAGGCGCAATGAGCAGTTCTTC. As protein: CASSQDRELADRRNEQFF. This chain joins TRBV3-1 and TRBJ2-1; tentative D call: TRBD1 (6 bases). V was cut by 0 bases and J by 6 bases, with 21 bases left in between. This CDR3 spans 18 amino acids. Germline V gives CDR1 LGHDT, CDR2 YNNKEL (reference sequence).

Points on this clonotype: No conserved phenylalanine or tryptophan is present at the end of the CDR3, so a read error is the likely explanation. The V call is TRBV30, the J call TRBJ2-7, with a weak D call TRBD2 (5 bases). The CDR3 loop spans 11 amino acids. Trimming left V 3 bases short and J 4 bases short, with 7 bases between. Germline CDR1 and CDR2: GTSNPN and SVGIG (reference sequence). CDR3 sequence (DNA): TGTGCCTGGAGCGAGGGTTACGAGCAGTACCTC. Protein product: CAWSEGYEQYL.

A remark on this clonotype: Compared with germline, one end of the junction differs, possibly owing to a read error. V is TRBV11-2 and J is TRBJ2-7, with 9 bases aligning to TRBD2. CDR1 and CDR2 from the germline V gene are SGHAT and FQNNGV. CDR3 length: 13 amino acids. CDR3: CAISLAGAYEQYF. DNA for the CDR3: TGTGCCATCAGCTTAGCGGGGGCCTACGAGCAGTACTTC. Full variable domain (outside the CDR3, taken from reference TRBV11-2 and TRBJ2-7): EAGVAQSPRYKIIEKRQSVAFWCNPISGHATLYWYQQILGQGPKLLIQFQNNGVVDDSQLPKDRFSAERLKGVDSTLKIQPAKLEDSAVYLCAISLAGAYEQYFGPGTRLTVT.

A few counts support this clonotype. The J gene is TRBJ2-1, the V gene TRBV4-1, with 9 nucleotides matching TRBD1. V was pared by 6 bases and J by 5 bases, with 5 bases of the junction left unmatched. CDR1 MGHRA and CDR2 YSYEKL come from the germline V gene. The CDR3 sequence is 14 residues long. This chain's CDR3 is CASRWGQGHNEQFF. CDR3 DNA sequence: TGCGCCAGCAGGTGGGGACAGGGCCACAATGAGCAGTTCTTC.